A selection of T cell receptor beta chains follows, all from one sample in a study of T cell repertoires in cytomegalovirus infection. TCRdb processed the reads anew with MiXCR; each CDR3 protein has one entry. The table lists 200,000 to 300,000 distinct CDR3 sequences, roughly an eighth of them singletons. Sequencing was done on a sample of PBMCs. The source of these receptors is a human donor in good health (CMV status not recorded). Some clones in this sample may be carry-over from other donors' samples. Each CDR3 is given with its conserved first and last residue. The D gene is left open where the match is weak. Not every row has a clone size; where given, it reads once, few, many or a size class.

V gene: TRBV12-3/TRBV12-4; D gene: TRBD1; clone size: many; CDR3 length: 16; J gene: TRBJ2-2; CDR3 protein: CASSLQTGLNTGELFF; CDR3 DNA: TGTGCCAGCAGCCTACAGACAGGGCTTAACACCGGGGAGCTGTTTTTT
V gene: TRBV6-5; D gene: TRBD1; clone size: many; CDR3 length: 17; J gene: TRBJ2-2; CDR3 protein: CASGRGLGGIGGGELFF; CDR3 DNA: TGTGCCAGCGGACGGGGATTAGGGGGCATAGGTGGCGGGGAGCTGTTTTTT
V gene: TRBV7-2; D gene: -; clone size: many; CDR3 length: 14; J gene: TRBJ2-3; CDR3 protein: CAGQERRYTDTQYF; CDR3 DNA: TGTGCCGGCCAGGAGCGGCGATACACAGATACGCAGTATTTT
V gene: TRBV7-6; D gene: -; clone size: many; CDR3 length: 15; J gene: TRBJ1-2; CDR3 protein: CASSLDPGSGNGYTF; CDR3 DNA: TGTGCCAGCAGCTTAGACCCGGGTAGCGGGAATGGCTACACCTTC
V gene: TRBV4-1; D gene: TRBD2; clone size: -; CDR3 length: 15; J gene: TRBJ2-7; CDR3 protein: CASSRGTSGTSEQYF; CDR3 DNA: TGCGCCAGCAGCCGGGGGACTAGCGGGACTTCCGAGCAGTACTTC
V gene: TRBV7-2; D gene: -; clone size: many; CDR3 length: 16; J gene: TRBJ2-4; CDR3 protein: CASSFYGTGAKNIQYF; CDR3 DNA: TGTGCCAGCAGCTTTTACGGTACAGGGGCCAAAAACATTCAGTACTTC
V gene: TRBV20-1; D gene: -; clone size: few; CDR3 length: 14; J gene: TRBJ2-3; CDR3 protein: CSARAGTGKDTQYF; CDR3 DNA: TGCAGTGCTAGGGCGGGAACCGGGAAAGATACGCAGTATTTT
V gene: TRBV28; D gene: -; clone size: many; CDR3 length: 13; J gene: TRBJ1-2; CDR3 protein: CASSLRPNYGYTF; CDR3 DNA: TGTGCCAGCAGTTTGAGGCCCAACTATGGCTACACCTTC
V gene: TRBV10-3; D gene: -; clone size: -; CDR3 length: 16; J gene: TRBJ1-4; CDR3 protein: CAISEKGSATNEKLFF; CDR3 DNA: TGTGCCATCAGTGAGAAAGGGTCAGCAACTAATGAAAAACTGTTTTTT
V gene: TRBV28; D gene: TRBD2; clone size: few; CDR3 length: 19; J gene: TRBJ2-2; CDR3 protein: CASSLSQGGASGIVGELFF; CDR3 DNA: TGTGCCAGCAGTTTATCCCAGGGAGGCGCTAGCGGGATTGTCGGGGAGCTGTTTTTT
V gene: TRBV6-6; D gene: -; clone size: -; CDR3 length: 13; J gene: TRBJ1-1; CDR3 protein: CASSYSSVTEAFF; CDR3 DNA: TGTGCCAGCAGTTACTCATCCGTTACTGAAGCTTTCTTT
V gene: TRBV7-2; D gene: TRBD2; clone size: many; CDR3 length: 15; J gene: TRBJ2-1; CDR3 protein: CASRLTSGSYNEQFF; CDR3 DNA: TGTGCCAGCAGACTTACTAGCGGGTCGTACAATGAGCAGTTCTTC
V gene: TRBV25-1; D gene: -; clone size: many; CDR3 length: 13; J gene: TRBJ2-7; CDR3 protein: CASSAGGGYEQYF; CDR3 DNA: TGTGCCAGCAGTGCTGGGGGCGGGTACGAGCAGTACTTC
V gene: TRBV12-3/TRBV12-4; D gene: -; clone size: -; CDR3 length: 15; J gene: TRBJ2-3; CDR3 protein: CASSGGIGRTDTQYF; CDR3 DNA: TGTGCCAGCAGTGGGGGGATCGGCCGTACAGATACGCAGTATTTT
V gene: TRBV19; D gene: -; clone size: -; CDR3 length: 15; J gene: TRBJ2-1; CDR3 protein: CASSIVASDYNEQFF; CDR3 DNA: TGTGCCAGTAGTATAGTCGCTAGCGACTACAATGAGCAGTTCTTC
V gene: TRBV3-1; D gene: -; clone size: -; CDR3 length: 12; J gene: TRBJ1-1; CDR3 protein: CASSHSDTEAFF; CDR3 DNA: TGTGCCAGCAGCCACAGCGACACTGAAGCTTTCTTT
V gene: TRBV7-6; D gene: -; clone size: few; CDR3 length: 15; J gene: TRBJ1-1; CDR3 protein: CASSPPGNVDTEAFF; CDR3 DNA: TGTGCCAGCAGCCCCCCGGGGAATGTAGACACTGAAGCTTTCTTT